Presented here are 20 T cell receptor beta chains from one specimen sequenced in a study of cytomegalovirus exposure and HLA in healthy donors. The PCR employed 60 Vbeta primers together with 13 Jbeta primers. The method was immunoSEQ multiplex PCR; TCRdb's version includes in-frame clones alone and lacks a portion of them. The sample consists of 120,000 or so clones, 80% to 90% of them appearing once. The material sequenced was PBMCs. The source is a male donor in good health and CMV-seropositive.

This clone showed up just once. V gene TRBV28 combines with J gene TRBJ1-5; TRBD1 matches at 9 bases. V lost 6 bases to trimming and J lost 7 bases; unmatched junction nucleotides: 7. The CDR3 sequence is 14 residues long. Germline loops: CDR1 MDHEN, CDR2 SYDVKM. CDR3 in DNA: TGTGCCAGCAGAAGGACAGGGGCGTGGCAGCCCCAGCATTTT. Residues: CASRRTGAWQPQHF.

The rearrangement joins TRBV4-3 to TRBJ2-7; TRBD1 aligns across 8 bases. This CDR3 is 15 amino acids long. V lost 2 bases and J lost 0; bases outside the gene matches: 3. Germline V lookup: CDR1 LGHNA, CDR2 YSLEER. The CDR3 protein is CASSQNRGYSYEQYF. Written as DNA, the CDR3 is TGCGCCAGCAGCCAAAACAGGGGGTACTCCTACGAGCAGTACTTC.

The CDR3 region is CASSLAVGQGPEQYF. DNA of the CDR3: TGTGCCAGCAGCTTAGCGGTCGGGCAGGGCCCCGAGCAGTACTTC. This chain links TRBV11-2 with TRBJ2-7, with a possible D match to TRBD1 (5 bases). The germline V gene encodes CDR1 SGHAT and CDR2 FQNNGV. Trimming removed 1 base at V and 6 bases at J, with 16 bases between. There are 15 residues in the CDR3.

Only a few counts were recorded for this clone. This chain links TRBV6-5 with TRBJ1-2; D remains ambiguous. Germline V gene data show CDR1 as MNHEY and CDR2 as SVGAGI. V lost 0 bases and J lost 6, with 11 bases in between. The CDR3 runs to 14 residues. CDR3 DNA sequence: TGTGCCAGCAGTTACTCGAGAGGGAACCATGGCTACACCTTC. It encodes CASSYSRGNHGYTF.

This clone turned up a few times. The V and J genes are TRBV7-2 and TRBJ2-5; 7 bases map to TRBD2. V shed 7 bases, J shed 2 bases, and the junction held 7 bases outside the gene matches. Germline V gives CDR1 SGHTA, CDR2 FQGNSA. The CDR3 sequence is 14 residues long. DNA of the CDR3: TGTGCCAGCATCCCTGGGAGGGGACAAGAGACCCAGTACTTC. Translation: CASIPGRGQETQYF.

The chain is built from TRBV28 and TRBJ2-7, with 8 bases matching TRBD2. V lost 5 bases to trimming and J lost 0 bases; unmatched junction nucleotides: 6. CDR1 is MDHEN and CDR2 is SYDVKM in the germline V gene. There are 15 residues in the CDR3. The CDR3 reads CASSPRGGPSYEQYF. DNA of the CDR3: TGTGCCAGCAGTCCCCGGGGGGGTCCCTCCTACGAGCAGTACTTC.

The chain employs TRBV19 and TRBJ2-6; D perhaps matches TRBD2 (6 bases). V was clipped by 5 bases and J by 4 bases, with 18 bases between them. The CDR3 sequence is 17 residues long. Germline V CDR1 and CDR2: LNHDA, SQIVND (reference sequence). CDR3 coding DNA: TGTGCCAGTAGTGAAGGGTGGGGGGAGGCCGGGGCCAACGTCCTGACTTTC. The encoded protein is CASSEGWGEAGANVLTF. Filled out from reference TRBV19 and TRBJ2-6, the complete variable domain reads DGGITQSPKYLFRKEGQNVTLSCEQNLNHDAMYWYRQDPGQGLRLIYYSQIVNDFQKGDIAEGYSVSREKKESFPLTVTSAQKNPTAFYLCASSEGWGEAGANVLTFGAGSRLTVL.

This clone was recorded once. V is TRBV4-2 and J is TRBJ2-7, with TRBD1 identical over 8 bases. Germline CDR1 is LGHNA and CDR2 is YNFKEQ. Unmatched junction bases numbered 9, after V lost 0 bases and J lost 5 bases. The CDR3 has 16 residues. The CDR3 nucleotides are TGTGCCAGCAGCCAAGAGGGGACAGGTAATACCCACGAGCAGTACTTC. Its translation: CASSQEGTGNTHEQYF.

V is TRBV7-2 and J is TRBJ2-7; a weak D match, TRBD2 (5 bases). The CDR3 covers 13 residues. V was trimmed by 5 bases and J by 3 bases, leaving 11 bases between them. The germline gives CDR1 SGHTA, CDR2 FQGNSA. CDR3 DNA sequence: TGTGCCAGCAGCCCGCCGGACTTCTACGAGCAGTACTTC. It encodes CASSPPDFYEQYF.

The CDR3 bases are TGTGCCTGGACTCTCTCGGGGCTAGCGGGTTACAATGAGCAGTTCTTC. Its protein is CAWTLSGLAGYNEQFF. The chain has TRBV30 and TRBJ2-1; 8 bases match TRBD2. The CDR3 length is 16 residues. From germline, CDR1 is GTSNPN and CDR2 SVGIG (reference sequence). V was pared by 4 bases and J by 4 bases, with 12 bases of the junction left unmatched.

The chain carries TRBV6-5 and TRBJ1-1; D unclear. Germline loops: CDR1 MNHEY, CDR2 SVGAGI. The V gene lost 4 bases and the J gene lost 0 bases, with 3 bases spanning the gap. The CDR3 has 12 amino acids. Here the CDR3 reads CASSSVNTEAFF. The CDR3 coding sequence is TGTGCCAGCAGTTCAGTGAACACTGAAGCTTTCTTT.

V gene TRBV7-2 combines with J gene TRBJ2-3; 7 bases are a match to TRBD2. Trimming cost V 3 bases and J 4 bases; bases outside gene matches: 10. Germline assignment: CDR1 SGHTA and CDR2 FQGNSA. The CDR3 covers 16 residues. CDR3 bases: TGTGCCAGCAGCTTGGGGGGGGATCTGTTGGCAGATACGCAGTATTTT. Translation gives CASSLGGDLLADTQYF.

This clone appeared once. V gene TRBV7-2 combines with J gene TRBJ2-1, with TRBD2 as a possible D gene (6 bases). The ends were cut back, 5 bases at V and 11 bases at J, with 16 bases in the middle. Germline CDR1 is SGHTA and CDR2 is FQGNSA. The CDR3 has 13 amino acids. Here the CDR3 DNA reads TGTGCCAGCAGCAGCCCTAGCGCAAATAAGCAGTTCTTC. Protein sequence: CASSSPSANKQFF. Variable domain in full (rest from reference TRBV7-2 and TRBJ2-1): GAGVSQSPSNKVTEKGKDVELRCDPISGHTALYWYRQSLGQGLEFLIYFQGNSAPDKSGLPSDRFSAERTGGSVSTLTIQRTQQEDSAVYLCASSSPSANKQFFGPGTRLTVL.

The rearrangement uses TRBV30 and TRBJ2-7, with D perhaps matching TRBD1 (6 bases). V shed 2 bases and J shed 6 bases, with 8 bases lying between them. The CDR3 length is 11 residues. The germline CDR1 and CDR2 sequences are GTSNPN and SVGIG (reference sequence). The CDR3 coding sequence is TGTGCCTGGAGTAGGGGGTGCGAGCAGTACTTC. Its translation is CAWSRGCEQYF.

By share, this clone counts as medium-sized (0.01 to 0.1%). The chain is built from TRBV11-2 and TRBJ1-2, with D possibly matching TRBD1 (6 bases). This CDR3 comprises 16 residues. Germline V gene sequence: CDR1 SGHAT, CDR2 FQNNGV. Trimming stripped 0 bases from V and 1 base from J, with 12 bases between. The CDR3 sequence: CASSLDRGGLNYGYTF. CDR3 DNA sequence: TGTGCCAGCAGCTTAGACAGGGGCGGACTTAACTATGGCTACACCTTC. Together with reference TRBV11-2 and TRBJ1-2, the CDR3 gives the full variable domain: EAGVAQSPRYKIIEKRQSVAFWCNPISGHATLYWYQQILGQGPKLLIQFQNNGVVDDSQLPKDRFSAERLKGVDSTLKIQPAKLEDSAVYLCASSLDRGGLNYGYTFGSGTRLTVV.

V and J are TRBV19 and TRBJ1-1, with D tentatively TRBD1 (5 bases). Trimming left V 9 bases short and J 5 bases short, with 13 bases between. The CDR3 spans 12 residues. Germline V lookup: CDR1 LNHDA, CDR2 SQIVND (reference sequence). The CDR3 DNA reads as TGTGCCAGCCTCGGGGGTTTTACTGAAGCTTTCTTT. Translating it yields CASLGGFTEAFF.

The chain recombines TRBV5-1 with TRBJ1-4; 7 bases are a match to TRBD1. The CDR3 is 14 residues long. The ends lost 4 bases at V and 5 bases at J; junction bases unmatched: 5. Germline V gives CDR1 SGHRS, CDR2 YFSETQ. The CDR3 region has the DNA TGCGCCAGCAGCCGGGACAGAAAAAATGAAAAACTGTTTTTT. As protein: CASSRDRKNEKLFF.

The rearrangement uses TRBV7-6 and TRBJ2-3; TRBD2 matches at 7 bases. From germline, CDR1 is SGHVS and CDR2 FNYEAQ. The length of the CDR3 is 15 residues. Losses at the gene ends were 4 bases for V and 2 bases for J; bases not matched to a gene: 6. In DNA, the CDR3 is TGTGCCAGCAGCTCTGGGGGGGGAGCCACAGATACGCAGTATTTT. This encodes CASSSGGGATDTQYF.

This chain uses TRBV9 with TRBJ2-1; 14 positions agree with TRBD2. With 4 bases clipped from V and 4 bases from J, the junction kept 10 bases outside the gene matches. Germline lookup yields CDR1 SGDLS and CDR2 YYNGEE. The CDR3 runs to 18 residues. The CDR3, as DNA: TGTGCCAGCAGCTCTACCGGGACTAGCGGGAGAGGGTACAATGAGCAGTTCTTC. Protein sequence: CASSSTGTSGRGYNEQFF.

The genes are TRBV5-1 and TRBJ2-5; perhaps TRBD2 as D (6 bases). The DNA end is more similar to TRBJ2-7, so the J call may be wrong. CDR3 length equals 14 residues. Germline CDR1 and CDR2: SGHRS and YFSETQ. CDR3 residues: CASSLRGEVYEQYF. The CDR3 nucleotides are TGCGCCAGCAGCTTGAGAGGGGAGGTCTACGAGCAGTACTTC.